The sequence of this T cell receptor (beta chain) was determined in a study of T cells in Graves' hyperthyroidism and ophthalmopathy. This clonotype was observed a handful of times. RNA transcripts gave rise to amplified TCR beta CDR3 regions. A set of HTBI primers served as the primers for a first-round RT-PCR of the TCR CDR3. TCRdb reanalysed the multiplex PCR reads using MiXCR and keeps one entry per CDR3 protein. The sample consists of some 440,000 distinct CDR3 sequences, around 14% of them appearing once. The V gene's germline CDR1 is SGHAT and CDR2 FQNNGV. Between the trimmed V and J ends, which lost 2 bases and 5 bases, there was a span of 13 bases. The CDR3 contains 14 residues. Fresh peripheral blood, about 9.3 ml, yielded the PBMCs.

The genes are TRBV11-2 and TRBJ2-7; D is perhaps TRBD2 (6 bases). The sample taken for sequencing was blood. The clonotype originates from a woman younger than 30 with Graves' hyperthyroidism. The CDR3 DNA sequence: TGTGCCAGCAGCTTATACGGGGGTGGGGACGAGCAGTACTTC. Protein product: CASSLYGGGDEQYF.